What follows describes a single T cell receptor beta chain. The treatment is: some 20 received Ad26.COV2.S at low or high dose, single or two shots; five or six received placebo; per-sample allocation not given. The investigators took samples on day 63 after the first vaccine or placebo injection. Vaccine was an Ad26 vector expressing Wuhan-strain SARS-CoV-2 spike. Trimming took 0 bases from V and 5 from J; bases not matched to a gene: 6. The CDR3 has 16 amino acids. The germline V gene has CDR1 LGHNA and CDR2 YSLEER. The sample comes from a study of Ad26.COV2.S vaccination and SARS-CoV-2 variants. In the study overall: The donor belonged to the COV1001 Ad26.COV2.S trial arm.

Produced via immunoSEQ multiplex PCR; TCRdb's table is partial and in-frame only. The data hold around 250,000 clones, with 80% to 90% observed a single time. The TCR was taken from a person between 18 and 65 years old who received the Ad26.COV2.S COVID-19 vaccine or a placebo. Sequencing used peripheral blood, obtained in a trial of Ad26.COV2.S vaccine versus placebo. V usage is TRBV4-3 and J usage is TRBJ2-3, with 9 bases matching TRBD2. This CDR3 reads CASSQDGAGGKDTQYF. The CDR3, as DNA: TGCGCCAGCAGCCAAGATGGAGCGGGGGGAAAAGATACGCAGTATTTT.